The entry below describes one TCR beta chain. Germline CDR1 DFQATT, CDR2 SNEGSKA (reference sequence). The CDR3 has 11 residues. TCRdb re-analysed the RT-PCR reads in MiXCR, keeping a single row per CDR3 protein. The sample lists about 680,000 distinct CDR3 sequences, over 12% seen once, with about 3.6% in the top ten. This chain connects TRBV20-1 to TRBJ2-1; no firm D call. The sequenced sample was memory CD4+ T cells from blood. The source of this sequence is a female donor in good health, serving as a healthy control. CDR3 DNA sequence: TGCAGGGTGACTGGAGACAATGAGCAGTTCTTC. Protein product: CRVTGDNEQFF.